This T cell receptor (beta chain) emerged from a study of blood T cell repertoires in COVID-19. Looking at the study overall: For recovered donors of Cohort 3, there were two negative PCRs, clearance, or symptom resolution. Both acute and convalescent COVID-19 samples were obtained from the United States, Italy and Spain.

Between the trimmed V and J ends, which lost 5 bases and 4 bases, there was a span of 5 bases. In germline, CDR1 is SGHDN, CDR2 FVKESK. This CDR3 is 11 amino acids long. Sequenced by immunoSEQ multiplex PCR; TCRdb stores in-frame clones only, minus some. This table holds about 210,000 clones, around nine tenths found once. This clone came up once. Material: PBMCs or T cells enriched from blood (not recorded which). The chain combines TRBV14 with TRBJ1-1; D call uncertain. The sequence was obtained from a man aged 25 to 40 in a cohort exposed to, infected with or recovered from COVID-19 (not recorded which). The CDR3 bases are TGTGCCAGCAGCTCCGTCACTGAAGCTTTCTTT. It codes for CASSSVTEAFF.